This TCR beta chain originates from a study of control samples from healthy donors and cancer patients. The CDR3 spans 14 residues. With 4 bases removed from V and 0 bases from J, the gap between germline ends came to 9 bases. CDR1 is SGHDT, CDR2 YYEEEE, per germline. Profiled with immunoSEQ multiplex PCR; TCRdb holds only in-frame clones, not every one. Of 25,000 to 35,000 clones listed, roughly 89% are singletons. Specimen: PBMCs. V usage is TRBV5-6 and J usage is TRBJ2-3; D uncertain. The clonotype comes from a man aged 50-59 years with lung cancer. The CDR3 protein is CASSKSMSTDTQYF. The CDR3 coding sequence is TGTGCCAGCAGCAAATCCATGAGCACAGATACGCAGTATTTT.